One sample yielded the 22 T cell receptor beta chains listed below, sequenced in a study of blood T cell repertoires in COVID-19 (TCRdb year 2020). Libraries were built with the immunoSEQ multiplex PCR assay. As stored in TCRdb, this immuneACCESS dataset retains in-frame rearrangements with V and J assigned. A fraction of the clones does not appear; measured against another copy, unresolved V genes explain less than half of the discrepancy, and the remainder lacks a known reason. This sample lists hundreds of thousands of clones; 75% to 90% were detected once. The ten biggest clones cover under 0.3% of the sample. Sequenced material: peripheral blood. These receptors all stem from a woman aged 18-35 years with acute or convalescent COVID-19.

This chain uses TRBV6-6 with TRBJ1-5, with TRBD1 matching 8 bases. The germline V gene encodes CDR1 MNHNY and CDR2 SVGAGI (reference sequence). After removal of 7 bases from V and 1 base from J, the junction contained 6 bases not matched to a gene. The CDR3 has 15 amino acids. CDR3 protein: CASNHNRGSNQPQHF. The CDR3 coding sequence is TGTGCCAGCAACCATAACAGGGGGAGCAATCAGCCCCAGCATTTT.

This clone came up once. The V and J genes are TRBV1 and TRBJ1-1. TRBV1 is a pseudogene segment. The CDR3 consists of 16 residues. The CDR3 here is CTSSQYLGGRDTEAFF. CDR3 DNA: TGCACCAGCAGCCAATATTTGGGCGGGAGGGACACTGAAGCTTTCTTT.

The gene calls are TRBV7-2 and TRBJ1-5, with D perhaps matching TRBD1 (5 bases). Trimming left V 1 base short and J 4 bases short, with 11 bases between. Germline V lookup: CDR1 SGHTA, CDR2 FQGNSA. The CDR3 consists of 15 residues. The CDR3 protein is CASSLEQAGNQPQHF. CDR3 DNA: TGTGCCAGCAGCTTAGAACAGGCGGGGAATCAGCCCCAGCATTTT.

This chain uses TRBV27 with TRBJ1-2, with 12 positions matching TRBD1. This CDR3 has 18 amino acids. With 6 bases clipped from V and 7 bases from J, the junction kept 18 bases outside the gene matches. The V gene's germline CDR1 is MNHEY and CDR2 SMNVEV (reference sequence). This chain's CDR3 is CASRTVGTGGPGSIGYTF. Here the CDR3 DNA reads TGTGCCAGCAGAACCGTTGGGACAGGGGGCCCCGGCTCTATTGGCTACACCTTC.

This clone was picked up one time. Here the CDR3 DNA reads TGTGCCAGCAGCCGTTCGGACAGGGCCAAAGCTTTCTTT. As protein: CASSRSDRAKAFF. The chain couples TRBV7-9 to TRBJ1-1, with 8 positions matching TRBD1. After removal of 5 bases from V and 9 bases from J, the junction contained 8 bases not matched to a gene. The CDR3 has 13 residues. Germline V gene sequence: CDR1 SEHNR, CDR2 FQNEAQ (reference sequence).

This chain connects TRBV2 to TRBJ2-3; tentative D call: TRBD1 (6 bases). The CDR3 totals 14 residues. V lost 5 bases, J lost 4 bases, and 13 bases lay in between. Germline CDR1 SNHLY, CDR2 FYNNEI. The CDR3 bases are TGTGCCAGCAGTCGGTCAGGGGTGGCAGATACGCAGTATTTT. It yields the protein CASSRSGVADTQYF.

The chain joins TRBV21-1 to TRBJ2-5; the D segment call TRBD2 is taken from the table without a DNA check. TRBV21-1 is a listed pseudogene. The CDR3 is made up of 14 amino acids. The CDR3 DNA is TGTGCCACCTTACCGGGGAGGGTGGGGTGCACTTACTACTTC. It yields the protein CATLPGRVGCTYYF.

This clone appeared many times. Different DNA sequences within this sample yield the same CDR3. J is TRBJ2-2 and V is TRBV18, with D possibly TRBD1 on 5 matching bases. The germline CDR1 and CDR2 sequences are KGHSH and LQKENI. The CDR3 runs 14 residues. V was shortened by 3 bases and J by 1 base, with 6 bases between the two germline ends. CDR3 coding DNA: TGTGCCAGCTCACCTGGACAGAACACCGGGGAGCTGTTTTTT. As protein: CASSPGQNTGELFF.

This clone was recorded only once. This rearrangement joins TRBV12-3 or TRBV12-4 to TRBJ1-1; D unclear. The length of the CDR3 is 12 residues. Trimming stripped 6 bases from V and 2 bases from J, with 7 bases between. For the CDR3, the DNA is TGTGCCAGCAGCACAATTAACACTGAAGCTTTCTTT. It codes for CASSTINTEAFF.

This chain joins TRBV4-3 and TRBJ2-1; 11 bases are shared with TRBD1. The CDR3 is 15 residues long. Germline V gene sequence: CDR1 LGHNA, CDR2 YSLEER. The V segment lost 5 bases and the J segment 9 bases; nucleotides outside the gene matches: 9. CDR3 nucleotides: TGCGCCAGCAGCTCCCGGACAGGGGGCAGAGGTGAGCAGTTCTTC. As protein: CASSSRTGGRGEQFF.

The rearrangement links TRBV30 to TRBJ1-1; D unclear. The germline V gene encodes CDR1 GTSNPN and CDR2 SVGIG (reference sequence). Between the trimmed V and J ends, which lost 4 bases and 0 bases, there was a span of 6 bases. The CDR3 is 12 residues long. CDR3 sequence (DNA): TGTGCCTGGATCTTAGTGAACACTGAAGCTTTCTTT. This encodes CAWILVNTEAFF.

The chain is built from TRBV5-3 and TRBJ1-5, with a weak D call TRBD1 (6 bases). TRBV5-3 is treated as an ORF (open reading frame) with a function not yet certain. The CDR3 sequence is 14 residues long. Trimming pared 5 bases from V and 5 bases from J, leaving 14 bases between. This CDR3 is CARRKDSSDQPQHF. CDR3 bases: TGTGCCAGAAGGAAGGACAGCTCCGATCAGCCCCAGCATTTT.

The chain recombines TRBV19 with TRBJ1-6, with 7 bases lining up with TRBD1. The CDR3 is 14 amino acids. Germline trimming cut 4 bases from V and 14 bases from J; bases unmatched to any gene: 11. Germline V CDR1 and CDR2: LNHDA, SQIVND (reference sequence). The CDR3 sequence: CASSTGTAEATLHF. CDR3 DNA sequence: TGTGCCAGTAGTACAGGGACAGCTGAGGCAACCCTCCACTTT.

CDR3 nucleotides: TGTGCCAGCAGCGCCGGGACTTATTCACCCCTCCACTTT. It translates to CASSAGTYSPLHF. The chain uses TRBV9 and TRBJ1-6; TRBD1 is a possible D gene (5 bases). V was clipped by 3 bases and J by 8 bases, with 9 bases between them. CDR3 size: 13 residues. Germline V gives CDR1 SGDLS, CDR2 YYNGEE. Variable domain in full (rest from reference TRBV9 and TRBJ1-6): DSGVTQTPKHLITATGQRVTLRCSPRSGDLSVYWYQQSLDQGLQFLIQYYNGEERAKGNILERFSAQQFPDLHSELNLSSLELGDSALYFCASSAGTYSPLHFGNGTRLTVT.

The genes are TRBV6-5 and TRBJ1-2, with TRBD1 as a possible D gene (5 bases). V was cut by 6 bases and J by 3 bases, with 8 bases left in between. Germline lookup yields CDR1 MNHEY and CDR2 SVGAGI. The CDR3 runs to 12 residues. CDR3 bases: TGTGCCAGCAGGACAGACCACTATGGCTACACCTTC. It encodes CASRTDHYGYTF.

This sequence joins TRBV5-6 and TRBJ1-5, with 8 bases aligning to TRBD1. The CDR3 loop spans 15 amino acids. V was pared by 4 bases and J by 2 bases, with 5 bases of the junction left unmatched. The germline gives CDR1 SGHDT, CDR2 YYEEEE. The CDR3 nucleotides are TGTGCCAGCAGCCCCGGACAGGGTCGCAATCAGCCCCAGCATTTT. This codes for CASSPGQGRNQPQHF.

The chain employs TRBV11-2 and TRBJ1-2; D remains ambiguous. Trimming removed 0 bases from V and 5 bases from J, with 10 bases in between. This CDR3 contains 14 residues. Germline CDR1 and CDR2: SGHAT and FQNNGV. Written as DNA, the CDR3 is TGTGCCAGCAGCTTAGAGCCTTTTAGTTATGGCTACACCTTC. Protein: CASSLEPFSYGYTF. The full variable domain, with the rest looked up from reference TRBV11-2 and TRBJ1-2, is EAGVAQSPRYKIIEKRQSVAFWCNPISGHATLYWYQQILGQGPKLLIQFQNNGVVDDSQLPKDRFSAERLKGVDSTLKIQPAKLEDSAVYLCASSLEPFSYGYTFGSGTRLTVV.

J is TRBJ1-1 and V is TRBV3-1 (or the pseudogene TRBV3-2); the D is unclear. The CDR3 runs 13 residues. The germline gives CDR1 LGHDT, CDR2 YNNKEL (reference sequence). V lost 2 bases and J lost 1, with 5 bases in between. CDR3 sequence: CASSQFRNTEAFF. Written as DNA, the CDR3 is TGTGCCAGCAGCCAATTCCGGAACACTGAAGCTTTCTTT.

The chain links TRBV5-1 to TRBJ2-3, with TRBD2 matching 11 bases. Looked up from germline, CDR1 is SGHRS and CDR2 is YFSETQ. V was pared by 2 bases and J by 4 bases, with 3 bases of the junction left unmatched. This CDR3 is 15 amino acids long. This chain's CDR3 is CASSFSGGASDTQYF. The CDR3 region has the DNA TGCGCCAGCAGCTTTAGCGGGGGGGCCTCAGATACGCAGTATTTT.

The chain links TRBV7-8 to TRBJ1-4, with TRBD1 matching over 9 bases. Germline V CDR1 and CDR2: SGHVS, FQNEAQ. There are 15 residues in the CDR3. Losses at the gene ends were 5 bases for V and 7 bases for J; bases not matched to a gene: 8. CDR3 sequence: CASSPGTGTREKLFF. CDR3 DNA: TGTGCCAGCAGCCCCGGGACAGGGACTCGTGAAAAACTGTTTTTT. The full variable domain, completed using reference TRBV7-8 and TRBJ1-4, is GAGVSQSPRYKVAKRGQDVALRCDPISGHVSLFWYQQALGQGPEFLTYFQNEAQLDKSGLPSDRFFAERPEGSVSTLKIQRTQQEDSAVYLCASSPGTGTREKLFFGSGTQLSVL.

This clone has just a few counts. In nucleotides, the CDR3 is TGTGCCAGCAGCGGACAGGGAAGGGAAGGAAACACCATATATTTT. Translation gives CASSGQGREGNTIYF. V gene TRBV9 combines with J gene TRBJ1-3; 7 nucleotides agree with TRBD1. The CDR3 has 15 residues. CDR1 is SGDLS and CDR2 is YYNGEE in the germline V gene. V trimming: 3 bases; J trimming: 4 bases; junction bases outside the gene matches: 7.

The CDR3 sequence: CASSLGMGGEQYF. Here the CDR3 DNA reads TGTGCCAGCAGCTTAGGAATGGGGGGCGAGCAGTACTTC. The gene calls are TRBV7-9 and TRBJ2-7, with D perhaps TRBD2 (6 bases). Germline V gene data show CDR1 as SEHNR and CDR2 as FQNEAQ (reference sequence). The CDR3 totals 13 residues. The V end lost 1 base, the J end lost 6 bases, and 10 bases lay between the germline ends.